These T cell receptor beta chains were read from a single sample in a study of blood T cell repertoires in COVID-19. TCRdb's table, derived via immunoSEQ multiplex PCR, lists solely in-frame clones and lacks some. Of about 220,000 clones in the sample, around 82% were seen once. Sequencing was performed on PBMCs or T cells enriched from blood (not recorded which). These receptors were obtained from a woman between 50 and 59 years old who had been exposed to COVID-19. Both conserved end residues are part of each CDR3. D genes are given only for firm matches. Size values are once, few and many counts, or a class for expanded clones, and some rows have none.

>TRBV5-1|NA|16|NA|TRBJ2-2
TGCGCCAGCAGCGTCACGCGGGGCTGGAACACCGGGGAGCTGTTTTTT
CASSVTRGWNTGELFF
>TRBV28|NA|13|NA|TRBJ2-7
TGTGCCAGCACCCGTACTTGGTCCTACGAGCAGTACTTC
CASTRTWSYEQYF
>TRBV6-5|NA|13|TRBD1|TRBJ2-7
TGTGCCAGCAGCCGCCCGACAGGGGACGAGCAGTACTTC
CASSRPTGDEQYF
>TRBV14|NA|15|NA|TRBJ2-2
TGTGCCAGCAGCCTTCGGGCAGGGTACACCGGGGAGCTGTTTTTT
CASSLRAGYTGELFF
>TRBV2|NA|15|TRBD1|TRBJ1-1
TGTGCCAGCAGTTACAGCCGGGGACAGGGAGAAATGACTTTCTTT
CASSYSRGQGEMTFF
>TRBV5-4|NA|16|NA|TRBJ1-2
TGTGCCAGCAGCTTGGAGGAGTCCCGGGCTAACTATGGCTACACCTTC
CASSLEESRANYGYTF
>TRBV7-8|NA|15|NA|TRBJ2-1
TGTGCCAGCAGCTTAGCTCGCGACAGTAACAATGAGCAGTTCTTC
CASSLARDSNNEQFF
>TRBV6-2/TRBV6-3|once|13|NA|TRBJ2-7
TGTGCCAGCAGCTCGGACAGCAGTTACGAGCAGTACTTC
CASSSDSSYEQYF
>TRBV5-1|NA|17|NA|TRBJ1-2
TGCGCCAGCAGCGTTATCGTACCAGGGTTAGCTAACTATGGCTACACCTTC
CASSVIVPGLANYGYTF
>TRBV12-3/TRBV12-4|NA|13|NA|TRBJ1-1
TGTGCCAGCAAGCAGGGGTGGAACACTGAAGCTTTCTTT
CASKQGWNTEAFF
>TRBV28|NA|20|TRBD1|TRBJ1-1
TGTGCCAGCAGCGAGGTTTCAGGAAGGGGACAGGGGGCTTCAAACACTGAAGCTTTCTTT
CASSEVSGRGQGASNTEAFF
>TRBV12-3/TRBV12-4|NA|13|TRBD2|TRBJ2-7
TGTGCCAGCAGTTTAGCGGGGGGGTCTCTAAAGTACTTC
CASSLAGGSLKYF
>TRBV3-1/TRBV3-2|few|14|NA|TRBJ1-2
TGTGCCAGCAGCCAAGTGCCAGCCAGGTATGGCTACACCTTC
CASSQVPARYGYTF
>TRBV18|NA|14|NA|TRBJ1-6
TGTGCCAGCGCCCCTATCTCCTATAATTCACCCCTCCACTTT
CASAPISYNSPLHF
>TRBV6-1|NA|17|NA|TRBJ2-7
TGTGCCAGCAGTGAATGGTTGAAAGACTCCTTCTCCTACGAGCAGTACTTC
CASSEWLKDSFSYEQYF
>TRBV6-1|few|14|TRBD1|TRBJ1-2
TGTGCCAGCAGTGAAACCAGGGGGAACTATGGCTACACCTTC
CASSETRGNYGYTF
>TRBV5-1|NA|16|TRBD1|TRBJ1-1
TGCGCCAGCAAGGCCCCGGGACAGGGGTACGACACTGAAGCTTTCTTT
CASKAPGQGYDTEAFF
>TRBV20-1|NA|15|NA|TRBJ1-1
TGCAGTGCTAGTGAGGGAGCGTTTGTAGGCACTGAAGCTTTCTTT
CSASEGAFVGTEAFF
>TRBV19|NA|16|TRBD1|TRBJ1-6
TGTGCCAGTAGGAGGGGACAGGGAACCTATAATTCACCCCTCCACTTT
CASRRGQGTYNSPLHF
>TRBV2|NA|14|NA|TRBJ1-1
TGTGCCAGCAGTGAAAGAGGAGGGCAAACTGAAGCTTTCTTT
CASSERGGQTEAFF
>TRBV28|NA|17|TRBD1|TRBJ1-2
TGTGCCAGCAACCCACCGGGGAGACAGGGCGCTAACTATGGCTACACCTTC
CASNPPGRQGANYGYTF
>TRBV2|many|15|TRBD2|TRBJ2-1
TGTGCCAGCAGGGACGGCGGCGGGGGGGCCGTTGAGCAGTTCTTC
CASRDGGGGAVEQFF
>TRBV19|few|14|TRBD1|TRBJ1-5
TGTGCCAGTACGTCATCAGGGGGCGATCAGCCCCAGCATTTT
CASTSSGGDQPQHF
>TRBV7-6|NA|13|NA|TRBJ1-1
TGTGCCAGCAGCCTTGGGCAGAACACTGAAGCTTTCTTT
CASSLGQNTEAFF
>TRBV13|NA|13|NA|TRBJ2-2
TGTGCCAGCAGCTCCCAGGTGCCCGGGGAGCTGTTTTTT
CASSSQVPGELFF
>TRBV12-3/TRBV12-4|few|13|NA|TRBJ2-1
TGTGCCAGCAGTTTAGAAACTCCGTTTTCCGTCGTCTTC
CASSLETPFSVVF
>TRBV6-5|few|11|NA|TRBJ2-3
TGTGCCAGCAGTATGGGACAAAGGCAGTATTTT
CASSMGQRQYF
>TRBV20-1|NA|14|TRBD2|TRBJ2-5
TGCAGTGCTCGTGGGACTAGCGGAGCCGAGACCCAGTACTTC
CSARGTSGAETQYF
>TRBV19|NA|14|TRBD1|TRBJ2-5
TGTGCCAGTAGTGCGGACAGGGTAGAAGAGACCCAGTACTTC
CASSADRVEETQYF
>TRBV19|NA|15|TRBD1|TRBJ1-6
TGTGCCAGTAGTCTCAAAGGGGGCGGGAATTCACCCCTCCACTTT
CASSLKGGGNSPLHF
>TRBV28|once|13|TRBD1|TRBJ1-2
TGTGCCAGCAGAACCGGGACAGGGGATGGCTACACCTTC
CASRTGTGDGYTF
>TRBV5-5|NA|17|NA|TRBJ1-6
TGTGCCAGCAGCCCCATACGGGAGGAAACCTATAATTCACCCCTCCACTTT
CASSPIREETYNSPLHF
>TRBV16|NA|14|NA|TRBJ1-1
TGTGCCAGCAGCAGCCTAAAGTGGGGCGGTGAAGCTTTCTTT
CASSSLKWGGEAFF
>TRBV2|NA|15|NA|TRBJ1-2
TGTGCCAGCAGTGAAATTCGGCAGGGTGACTATGGCTACACCTTC
CASSEIRQGDYGYTF
>TRBV29-1|NA|13|NA|TRBJ1-1
TGCAGCGTTGAAAGCAGGCTGAACACTGAAGCTTTCTTT
CSVESRLNTEAFF
>TRBV12-5|NA|16|NA|TRBJ2-5
TGTGCTAGTGGTTTAGGGCAGGGCCCCTTGGGGGAGACCCAGTACTTC
CASGLGQGPLGETQYF
>TRBV28|NA|15|NA|TRBJ2-1
TGTGCCAGCCTTCCTATAGGACAGACTTACAATGAGCAGTTCTTC
CASLPIGQTYNEQFF
>TRBV28|NA|14|TRBD1|TRBJ1-1
TGTGCCAGCAGTTCCTACAGGGGCCACACTGAAGCTTTCTTT
CASSSYRGHTEAFF
>TRBV28|NA|17|TRBD1|TRBJ1-4
TGTGCCAGCAGGAACCGACAGGGGCTCTTGTTGGGGGAAAAACTGTTTTTT
CASRNRQGLLLGEKLFF
>TRBV28|once|14|NA|TRBJ1-5
TGTGCCAGCTGGGCGTTTCCCATCAATCAGCCCCAGCATTTT
CASWAFPINQPQHF
>TRBV5-6|NA|14|NA|TRBJ1-6
TGTGCCAGCAGCTCGCCGGGAGATAATTCGCCCCTCCACTTT
CASSSPGDNSPLHF
>TRBV27|NA|11|NA|TRBJ2-3
TGTGCCAGCAGGAGAACAGATACGCAGTATTTT
CASRRTDTQYF
>TRBV12-5|once|18|NA|TRBJ1-2
TGTGCTAGTGGAAACCTACACGCCGCGGGACGTCTTCCGAATGGCTACACCTTC
CASGNLHAAGRLPNGYTF
>TRBV5-1|NA|15|NA|TRBJ2-3
TGCGCCAGCAGCTTGGATCCGGGGGGCCGGAATACGCAGTATTTT
CASSLDPGGRNTQYF
>TRBV5-1|NA|14|TRBD2|TRBJ2-7
TGCGCCAGCACCCCGACTAGCGGTAACTACGAGCAGTACTTC
CASTPTSGNYEQYF
>TRBV4-1|NA|17|TRBD2|TRBJ2-2
TGCGCCAGCAGCCAAATGCGAGCGGGGGTGACCACCGGGGAGCTGTTTTTT
CASSQMRAGVTTGELFF
>TRBV7-3|NA|13|NA|TRBJ1-1
TGTGCCAGCAGCCACTTAACGAACACTGAAGCTTTCTTT
CASSHLTNTEAFF
>TRBV5-1|once|15|TRBD1|TRBJ2-3
TGCGCCAGCAGCTTATCAGGGGGTTGGGCAGATACGCAGTATTTT
CASSLSGGWADTQYF
>TRBV5-5|NA|14|NA|TRBJ2-2
TGTGCCAGCAGGTTGAGGGCAGGGACCGGGGAGCTGTTTTTT
CASRLRAGTGELFF
>TRBV27|few|15|NA|TRBJ2-1
TGTGCCAGCAGTTTATCGAGGGGACTCAACAATGAGCAGTTCTTC
CASSLSRGLNNEQFF
>TRBV10-1|NA|17|TRBD1|TRBJ1-1
TGCGCCAGCAGCCCCTCCGGGACAGGGGTGAGGAACACTGAAGCTTTCTTT
CASSPSGTGVRNTEAFF
>TRBV4-2|NA|13|TRBD1|TRBJ1-1
TGTGCCAGCAGACAACAGGGGGCGTCTGAAGCTTTCTTT
CASRQQGASEAFF
>TRBV19|NA|14|TRBD1|TRBJ1-5
TGTGCCAGTAGCCTGACAGGGACGGGTCAGCCCCAGCATTTT
CASSLTGTGQPQHF
>TRBV2|NA|13|NA|TRBJ2-5
TGTGCCAGCAGTGAAGGGCTTAAAGAGACCCAGTACTTC
CASSEGLKETQYF
>TRBV5-4|NA|13|NA|TRBJ1-2
TGTGCCAGCAGCCAAAGACACAACTATGGCTACACCTTC
CASSQRHNYGYTF
>TRBV2|NA|15|NA|TRBJ1-1
TGTGCCAGCAGGGAGGGACGCCGGAGGGACACTGAAGCTTTCTTT
CASREGRRRDTEAFF
>TRBV2|NA|15|NA|TRBJ2-3
TGTGCCAGCTCCCAGGAGGTGTACAGCACAGATACGCAGTATTTT
CASSQEVYSTDTQYF
>TRBV19|NA|12|NA|TRBJ2-3
TGTGCCAGTACCAGCGGCACAGATACGCAGTATTTT
CASTSGTDTQYF
>TRBV5-6|few|15|NA|TRBJ1-2
TGTGCCAGCACCCAGCAGGGCACCGCTAACTATGGCTACACCTTC
CASTQQGTANYGYTF